Described below is a single T cell receptor beta chain sequence and its context. The antigen is unknown. The sample belongs to a study of vaccination and CD4 T cells after COVID-19. Study-wide background: Typically, post-vaccine samples were obtained a median approximately 74 days after dose two, within a range of 14 to 241. The stimulus for the cells was overlapping spike peptides derived from SARS-CoV-2, HCoV-NL63, HCoV-OC43 and HCoV-229E.

At the Johns Hopkins FTIC core, DNA taken from cultured CD4+ T cells was sequenced by way of the Oncomine TCR Beta short-read assay. TCRdb recomputed calls from the PCR reads with MiXCR, one row per CDR3 protein. The sample has about 8,900 distinct CDR3 sequences; 64% are singletons. Treatment in this sample: approximately 9-day PBMC culture with coronavirus spike peptide pools or control peptides (ViraFEST assay). Broader study findings: The median proportion of reactive clones detected only post-vaccination in convalescent patients was approximately 90%.

With 5 bases removed from V and 0 bases from J, the gap between germline ends came to 17 bases. This CDR3 region has 18 residues. CDR1 MNHNS and CDR2 SASEGT come from the germline V gene. The receptor comes from a human donor who had recovered from COVID-19. Sequencing was performed on CD4+ T cells from blood, cultured in vitro. The V call is TRBV6-1, the J call TRBJ1-6; D unresolved. CDR3 sequence reads: CASSPLVPTASYNSPLHF. As DNA, the CDR3 is TGTGCCAGCAGTCCCCTCGTCCCTACAGCCTCCTATAATTCACCCCTCCACTTT.